Here is one T cell receptor beta chain with its context. The data belong to a study of blood T cell repertoires in COVID-19. Turning to the study itself: Researchers got acute and convalescent COVID-19 samples from the United States, Italy and Spain. In each case, the material was cDNA or gDNA derived from T cells, B-cell-depleted T cells, or PBMCs.

V shed 2 bases and J shed 1 base, with 8 bases lying between them. The V gene's germline CDR1 is MNHEY and CDR2 SMNVEV (reference sequence). CDR3 length: 14 residues. As processed by the authors: Using reference gene primer amplification, nucleated cell counts were estimated. Sequenced by immunoSEQ multiplex PCR; TCRdb stores in-frame clones only, minus some. That table gives V, J and clone size, and the DNA gave D and trimming. The table includes roughly 130,000 clones, roughly 84% detected once. The chain is built from TRBV27 and TRBJ1-2; D may be TRBD1 (5 bases). The sample was peripheral blood. This receptor was obtained from a woman in her twenties or thirties who had recovered from COVID-19. The CDR3 is CASSLADSNYGYTF. The CDR3 coding sequence is TGTGCCAGCAGTTTAGCCGACAGTAACTATGGCTACACCTTC.